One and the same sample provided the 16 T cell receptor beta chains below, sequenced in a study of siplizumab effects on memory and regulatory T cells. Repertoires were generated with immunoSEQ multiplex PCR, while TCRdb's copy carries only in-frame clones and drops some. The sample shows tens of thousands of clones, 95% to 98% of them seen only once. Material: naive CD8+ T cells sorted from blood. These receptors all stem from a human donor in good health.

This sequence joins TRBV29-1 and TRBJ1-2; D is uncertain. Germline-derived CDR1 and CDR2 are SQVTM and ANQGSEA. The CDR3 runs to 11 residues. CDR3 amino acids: CTSMGYAGYTF. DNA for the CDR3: TGCACCTCGATGGGGTACGCTGGCTACACCTTC.

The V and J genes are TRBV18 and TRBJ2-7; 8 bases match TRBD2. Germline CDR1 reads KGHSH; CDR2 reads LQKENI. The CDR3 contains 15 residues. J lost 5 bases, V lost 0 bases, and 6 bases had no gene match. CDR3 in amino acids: CASSPPPASGHEQYF. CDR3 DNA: TGTGCCAGCTCACCACCCCCGGCTAGCGGGCACGAGCAGTACTTC. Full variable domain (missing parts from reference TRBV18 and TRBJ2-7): NAGVMQNPRHLVRRRGQEARLRCSPMKGHSHVYWYRQLPEEGLKFMVYLQKENIIDESGMPKERFSAEFPKEGPSILRIQQVVRGDSAAYFCASSPPPASGHEQYFGPGTRLTVT.

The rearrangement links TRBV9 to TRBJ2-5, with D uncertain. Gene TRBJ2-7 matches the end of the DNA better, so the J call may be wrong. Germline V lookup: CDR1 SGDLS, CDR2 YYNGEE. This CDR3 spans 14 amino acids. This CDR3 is CASSVLQSSYEQYF. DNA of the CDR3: TGTGCCAGCAGCGTACTACAGAGCTCCTACGAGCAGTACTTC.

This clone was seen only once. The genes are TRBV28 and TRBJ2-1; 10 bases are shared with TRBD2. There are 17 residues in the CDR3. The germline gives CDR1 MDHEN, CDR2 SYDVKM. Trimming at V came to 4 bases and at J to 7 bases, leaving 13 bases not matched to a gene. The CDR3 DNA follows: TGTGCCAGCAGTTCTTTAGCGGGAGGCCCATACCAGAATGAGCAGTTCTTC. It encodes CASSSLAGGPYQNEQFF.

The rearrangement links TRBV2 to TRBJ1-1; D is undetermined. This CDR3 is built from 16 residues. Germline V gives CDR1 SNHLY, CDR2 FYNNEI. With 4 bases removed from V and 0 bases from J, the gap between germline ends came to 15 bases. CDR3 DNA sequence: TGTGCCAGCAGTGTGGAGGTCGGAGAAATGAACACTGAAGCTTTCTTT. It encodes CASSVEVGEMNTEAFF.

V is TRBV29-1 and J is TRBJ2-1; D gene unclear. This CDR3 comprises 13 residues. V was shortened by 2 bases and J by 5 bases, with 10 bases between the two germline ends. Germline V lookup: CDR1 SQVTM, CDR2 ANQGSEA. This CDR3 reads CSVELRNHNEQFF. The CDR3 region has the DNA TGCAGCGTTGAACTGCGAAATCACAATGAGCAGTTCTTC.

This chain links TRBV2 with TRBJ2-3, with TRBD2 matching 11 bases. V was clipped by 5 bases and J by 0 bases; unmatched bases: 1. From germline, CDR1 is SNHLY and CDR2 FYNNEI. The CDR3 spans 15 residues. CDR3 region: CASSRTSGSTDTQYF. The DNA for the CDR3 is TGTGCCAGCAGTCGGACTAGCGGGAGCACAGATACGCAGTATTTT.

The DNA for the CDR3 is TGTGCCAGCAGTTTCCCTTCGACGCTAATGAACACTGAAGCTTTCTTT. Translated: CASSFPSTLMNTEAFF. The rearrangement links TRBV28 to TRBJ1-1; D gene ambiguous. Trimming took 3 bases from V and 0 from J, leaving 14 bases between them. The CDR3 is 16 amino acids. Per the germline V gene, CDR1 is MDHEN and CDR2 is SYDVKM.

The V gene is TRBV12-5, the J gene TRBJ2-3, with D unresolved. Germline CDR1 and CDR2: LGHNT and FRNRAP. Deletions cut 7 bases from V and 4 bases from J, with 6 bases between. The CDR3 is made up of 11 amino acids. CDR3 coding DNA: TGTGCTAGTGCCTTGGCAGATACGCAGTATTTT. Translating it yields CASALADTQYF.

CDR3 region: CASSPLTVGMNTEAFF. For the CDR3, the DNA is TGTGCCAGCTCACCGTTGACGGTGGGAATGAACACTGAAGCTTTCTTT. The chain couples TRBV18 to TRBJ1-1; D uncertain. Germline V gene lookup returns CDR1 KGHSH and CDR2 LQKENI. V lost 3 bases, J lost 0 bases, and 14 bases lay in between. The CDR3 spans 16 residues.

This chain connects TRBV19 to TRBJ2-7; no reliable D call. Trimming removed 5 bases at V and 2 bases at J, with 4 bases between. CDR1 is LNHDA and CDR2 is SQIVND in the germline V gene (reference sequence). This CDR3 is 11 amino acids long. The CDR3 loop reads CASSPPYEQYF. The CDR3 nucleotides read TGTGCCAGTAGTCCGCCCTACGAGCAGTACTTC.

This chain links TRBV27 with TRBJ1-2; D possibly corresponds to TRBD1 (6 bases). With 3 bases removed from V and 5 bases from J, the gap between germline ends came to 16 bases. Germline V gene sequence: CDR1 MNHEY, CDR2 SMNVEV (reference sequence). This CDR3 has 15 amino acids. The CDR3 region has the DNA TGTGCCAGCAGTTTGGGTACCCTGGGGGCGTATGGCTACACCTTC. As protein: CASSLGTLGAYGYTF.

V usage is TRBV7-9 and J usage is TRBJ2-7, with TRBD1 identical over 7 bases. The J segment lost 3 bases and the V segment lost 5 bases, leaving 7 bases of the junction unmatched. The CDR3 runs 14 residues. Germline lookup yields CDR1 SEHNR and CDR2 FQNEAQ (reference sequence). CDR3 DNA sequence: TGTGCCAGCAGCCCCCCGGGACAGAACTACGAGCAGTACTTC. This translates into CASSPPGQNYEQYF.

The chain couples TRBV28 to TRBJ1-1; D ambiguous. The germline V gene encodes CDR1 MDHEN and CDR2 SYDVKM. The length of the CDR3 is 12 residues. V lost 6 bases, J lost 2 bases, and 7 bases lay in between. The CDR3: CASSPPNTEAFF. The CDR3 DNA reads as TGTGCCAGCAGCCCTCCTAACACTGAAGCTTTCTTT.

Here the CDR3 reads CASSLVFPAGAYNEQFF. CDR3 bases: TGTGCCAGCAGCTTAGTATTCCCAGCGGGGGCCTACAATGAGCAGTTCTTC. The J gene is TRBJ2-1, the V gene TRBV7-9, with 8 bases identical to TRBD2. The V gene end was trimmed by 1 base and the J gene end by 2 bases; junction bases not matched to a gene: 7. Germline V gene sequence: CDR1 SEHNR, CDR2 FQNEAQ (reference sequence). This CDR3 is 17 amino acids long. The whole variable domain, filled in from reference TRBV7-9 and TRBJ2-1, reads DTGVSQNPRHKITKRGQNVTFRCDPISEHNRLYWYRQTLGQGPEFLTYFQNEAQLEKSRLLSDRFSAERPKGSFSTLEIQRTEQGDSAMYLCASSLVFPAGAYNEQFFGPGTRLTVL.

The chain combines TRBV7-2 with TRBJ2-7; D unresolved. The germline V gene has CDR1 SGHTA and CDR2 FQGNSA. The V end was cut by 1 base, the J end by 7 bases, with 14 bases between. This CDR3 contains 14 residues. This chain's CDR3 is CASSLEIVGWEQYF. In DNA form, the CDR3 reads TGTGCCAGCAGCTTAGAAATTGTGGGGTGGGAGCAGTACTTC.